These T cell receptor beta chains were read from a single sample in a study of cytomegalovirus exposure and HLA in healthy donors. Generated by immunoSEQ multiplex PCR, the TCRdb table keeps only in-frame clones and is missing some. This table has 110,000 or so clones, 75% to 85% appearing once. The sequenced material came from PBMCs. Receptor source: a man aged 25 to 40 in good health and CMV-seronegative. Both conserved end residues are part of each CDR3. The D gene is left open where the match is weak. Only some rows state a clone size, as once, few, many or a class for expanded clones.

j_call | v_call | d_call | clone_size | cdr3_aa | cdr3_nt
TRBJ2-2 | TRBV2 | TRBD1 | NA | CASSRYDRDGNTGELFF | TGTGCCAGCAGTCGTTATGACAGGGATGGGAACACCGGGGAGCTGTTTTTT
TRBJ2-2 | TRBV9 | NA | NA | CASSATSPEVGELFF | TGTGCCAGCAGCGCAACTAGCCCGGAGGTCGGGGAGCTGTTTTTT
TRBJ1-6 | TRBV10-3 | TRBD1 | NA | CAISGTGVDSPLHF | TGTGCCATCAGTGGGACAGGGGTGGATTCACCCCTCCACTTT
TRBJ2-3 | TRBV10-2 | NA | NA | CASRVTLSTDTQYF | TGCGCCAGCAGGGTTACTCTAAGCACAGATACGCAGTATTTT
TRBJ1-2 | TRBV6-5 | TRBD1 | NA | CASSYSRGTGPGYTF | TGTGCCAGCAGTTACTCGAGGGGGACAGGTCCGGGCTACACCTTC
TRBJ2-6 | TRBV7-9 | NA | NA | CASSPPGVSGANVLTF | TGTGCCAGCAGCCCCCCGGGGGTTTCTGGGGCCAACGTCCTGACTTTC
TRBJ2-7 | TRBV6-5 | TRBD2 | NA | CASSYSSGGAYEQYF | TGTGCCAGCAGTTACTCTAGCGGGGGGGCCTACGAGCAGTACTTC
TRBJ2-1 | TRBV13 | NA | NA | CASSLGLTGTGHEQFF | TGTGCCAGCAGCTTGGGGCTAACGGGGACTGGGCATGAGCAGTTCTTC
TRBJ1-2 | TRBV5-1 | NA | NA | CASSLGFVGAAGYGYTF | TGCGCCAGCAGCTTGGGGTTTGTAGGGGCCGCAGGGTATGGCTACACCTTC
TRBJ1-2 | TRBV5-4 | NA | few | CASSLGQGPQYGYTF | TGTGCCAGCAGCTTGGGGCAGGGGCCCCAGTATGGCTACACCTTC
TRBJ1-2 | TRBV6-5 | NA | many | CASSPAGMGYTF | TGTGCCAGCAGTCCGGCCGGGATGGGCTACACCTTC
TRBJ2-7 | TRBV5-6 | NA | NA | CASSLLPHRDSSYEQYF | TGTGCCAGCAGCTTGTTGCCTCACAGGGATAGCTCCTACGAGCAGTACTTC
TRBJ2-7 | TRBV18 | TRBD1 | NA | CASSPPGSGQFSHEQYF | TGTGCCAGCTCACCACCGGGGTCGGGACAGTTTAGCCACGAGCAGTACTTC
TRBJ2-2 | TRBV14 | TRBD2 | NA | CASSQLAGANTGELFF | TGTGCCAGCAGCCAACTAGCGGGGGCAAACACCGGGGAGCTGTTTTTT
TRBJ2-2 | TRBV7-8 | TRBD1 | NA | CASSFGQASNTGELFF | TGTGCCAGCAGCTTTGGACAGGCATCGAACACCGGGGAGCTGTTTTTT
TRBJ2-1 | TRBV29-1 | TRBD1 | NA | CSVGQGPDEQFF | TGCAGCGTTGGACAGGGACCGGATGAGCAGTTCTTC
TRBJ1-2 | TRBV6-4 | TRBD1 | NA | CASSATGQGYGYTF | TGTGCCAGCAGTGCGACGGGACAGGGTTATGGCTACACCTTC
TRBJ1-2 | TRBV5-1 | NA | NA | CASNLDGGYDGYTF | TGCGCCAGCAACCTGGACGGGGGGTACGATGGCTACACCTTC
TRBJ1-1 | TRBV27 | NA | NA | CASSPGVSTEAFF | TGTGCCAGCAGCCCAGGGGTGAGCACTGAAGCTTTCTTT
TRBJ2-3 | TRBV4-1 | TRBD2 | NA | CASSRGAGGSTDTQYF | TGCGCCAGCAGCCGAGGAGCGGGGGGTAGCACAGATACGCAGTATTTT
TRBJ1-2 | TRBV6-1 | NA | NA | CASSEEAGFNYGYTF | TGTGCCAGCAGTGAAGAGGCAGGGTTTAACTATGGCTACACCTTC
TRBJ2-7 | TRBV7-9 | NA | NA | CASSLKGGPSSGEQYF | TGTGCCAGCAGCTTAAAGGGAGGCCCCTCCTCGGGAGAGCAGTACTTC
TRBJ1-1 | TRBV9 | TRBD1 | NA | CASSLQGGNTEAFF | TGTGCCAGCAGCCTCCAGGGGGGGAACACTGAAGCTTTCTTT
TRBJ1-1 | TRBV11-2 | NA | NA | CASTGQMNTEAFF | TGTGCCAGTACAGGCCAGATGAACACTGAAGCTTTCTTT
TRBJ2-1 | TRBV7-6 | NA | NA | CASSPRTGSSSYNEQFF | TGTGCCAGCAGCCCGCGAACAGGGTCTTCCTCCTACAATGAGCAGTTCTTC
TRBJ2-1 | TRBV5-6 | NA | NA | CASSPYGVNEQFF | TGTGCCAGCAGCCCTTACGGGGTCAATGAGCAGTTCTTC
TRBJ1-2 | TRBV9 | NA | NA | CASRSTANYGYTF | TGTGCCAGCAGGAGTACGGCTAACTATGGCTACACCTTC
TRBJ2-1 | TRBV6-6 | TRBD2 | NA | CATRTGLAGGGEQFF | TGTGCCACCCGGACCGGACTAGCGGGAGGGGGTGAGCAGTTCTTC
TRBJ1-4 | TRBV5-4 | NA | NA | CASSPDTFNEKLFF | TGTGCCAGCAGCCCCGACACCTTTAATGAAAAACTGTTTTTT
TRBJ1-1 | TRBV6-5 | TRBD1 | few | CASSYGQGNTEAFF | TGTGCCAGCAGTTATGGACAGGGGAACACTGAAGCTTTCTTT
TRBJ1-6 | TRBV5-8 | NA | few | CASSEGQRNSPLHF | TGTGCCAGCTCGGAGGGGCAGCGAAATTCACCCCTCCACTTT
TRBJ1-6 | TRBV28 | NA | NA | CASSLIRPVNSPLHF | TGTGCCAGCAGTTTAATCAGGCCGGTTAATTCACCCCTCCACTTT
TRBJ2-5 | TRBV27 | NA | NA | CASSLHSDSRERETQYF | TGTGCCAGCAGTCTTCACTCGGACTCGAGAGAGCGAGAGACCCAGTACTTC
TRBJ2-3 | TRBV2 | TRBD2 | NA | CASSDPGVAGGYDTQYF | TGTGCCAGCAGTGATCCAGGAGTTGCGGGGGGGTACGATACGCAGTATTTT
TRBJ1-1 | TRBV7-2 | NA | once | CASSRGSLGGSRAFF | TGTGCCAGCAGCCGGGGAAGCTTGGGAGGGTCTAGAGCTTTCTTT
TRBJ1-3 | TRBV10-2 | NA | few | CASSDPSGNTIYF | TGCGCCAGCAGTGACCCTTCAGGGAACACCATATATTTT
TRBJ1-3 | TRBV14 | TRBD1 | NA | CASSPTGGNTIYF | TGTGCCAGCAGCCCGACAGGGGGAAACACCATATATTTT